This TCR beta chain appears in the sequencing data of a study of shared clonotypes between healthy human individuals. The overall study: Samples came from two female and a few male donors aged 18 to 49. Study observations and caveats: The study's rarefaction showed incomplete sorted-subset sequencing despite large depth. Depth of sequencing was expected to influence donor clonotype sharing.

Repertoires were generated with immunoSEQ multiplex PCR, while TCRdb's copy carries only in-frame clones and drops some. The profile covers some 580,000 clones, with 95% to 98% appearing a single time and roughly 0.29% taken by the ten largest. This clone has a single count. Its antigen is currently unknown. It was CD45RO-negative cells, positively selected for CCR7, that made up naive CD8 cells, with terminally differentiated effector memory CD45RA+ cells excluded. All donors qualified as healthy HIV-negative adults and had experienced no recent acute infections or vaccinations. Trimming cost V 3 bases and J 0 bases, with 8 bases left between them. Per germline, CDR1 MNHEY and CDR2 SVGAGI. The CDR3 is made up of 14 amino acids.

The chain carries TRBV6-5 and TRBJ1-1; perhaps TRBD1 as D (5 bases). The sequencing input was naive CD8+ T cells sorted from blood. The origin of this receptor is a man aged 30 to 45 in good health. This chain's CDR3 is CASSYQGVNTEAFF. DNA for the CDR3: TGTGCCAGCAGTTATCAGGGAGTGAACACTGAAGCTTTCTTT.